The 28 T cell receptor beta chains below were found in one sample sequenced in a study of cytomegalovirus exposure and HLA in healthy donors. Primers included in the PCR were 60 Vbeta and 13 Jbeta primers. Clones were sequenced by immunoSEQ multiplex PCR, and TCRdb holds only the in-frame ones, with some missing. The top ten hold 2% to 2.5% of the sample, which has 150,000 to 250,000 clones, 85% seen once. Material for sequencing was PBMCs. The source is a woman between 45 and 65 years old in good health and CMV-seronegative.

The chain couples TRBV6-4 to TRBJ2-1, with 8 bases that match TRBD2. This CDR3 comprises 17 residues. V was pared by 0 bases and J by 4 bases, with 8 bases of the junction left unmatched. The germline gives CDR1 MRHNA, CDR2 SNTAGT. Here the CDR3 reads CASSDSYPAGEYNEQFF. The CDR3 nucleotides read TGTGCCAGCAGTGACTCGTATCCAGCGGGGGAGTACAATGAGCAGTTCTTC.

The CDR3 region has the DNA TGTGCCAGTAGTAGCGGGAGGGATTACAATGAGCAGTTCTTC. Translated, it gives CASSSGRDYNEQFF. The chain employs TRBV19 and TRBJ2-1; 9 bases map to TRBD2. V dropped 4 bases and J dropped 4; count of bases not matched to a gene: 2. This CDR3 comprises 14 residues. CDR1 is LNHDA, CDR2 SQIVND, per germline (reference sequence).

The J gene is TRBJ2-5, the V gene TRBV9; tentatively, D is TRBD2 (5 bases). This CDR3 has 14 amino acids. V lost 2 bases and J 2 bases, leaving 10 bases between the germline ends. Germline loops: CDR1 SGDLS, CDR2 YYNGEE. The CDR3 coding sequence is TGTGCCAGCAGCGTTTCAAGCGGACAAGAGACCCAGTACTTC. Its protein product is CASSVSSGQETQYF.

This clone has only one observation. The genes are TRBV10-3 and TRBJ2-7, with 8 positions matching TRBD1. CDR1 is ENHRY and CDR2 is SYGVKD in the germline V gene. The trim removed 8 bases at V and 5 bases at J, leaving 14 bases unmatched. The CDR3 is 15 residues long. For the CDR3, the DNA is TGTGCCATCCATCCCGGACAGGGAGTATACCACGAGCAGTACTTC. Protein: CAIHPGQGVYHEQYF.

The gene calls are TRBV9 and TRBJ2-1, with TRBD2 matching over 8 bases. The CDR3 runs 16 residues. V shed 3 bases, J shed 7 bases, and the junction held 12 bases outside the gene matches. The V gene's germline CDR1 is SGDLS and CDR2 YYNGEE. CDR3 in amino acids: CASSERGRSMGNEQFF. In nucleotides, the CDR3 is TGTGCCAGCAGCGAACGCGGGAGGTCCATGGGGAATGAGCAGTTCTTC.

CDR3 amino acids: CASSLDRGLYNEQFF. The CDR3 coding sequence is TGTGCCAGCAGCCTTGACAGGGGGCTCTACAATGAGCAGTTCTTC. The V call is TRBV27, the J call TRBJ2-1, with TRBD1 matching 10 bases. The CDR3 sequence is 15 residues long. V was pared by 6 bases and J by 3 bases, with 5 bases of the junction left unmatched. In germline, CDR1 is MNHEY, CDR2 SMNVEV (reference sequence).

The rearrangement joins TRBV6-5 to TRBJ2-1; 7 nucleotides align to TRBD1. CDR3 size: 15 residues. Per germline, CDR1 MNHEY and CDR2 SVGAGI. The V gene end was trimmed by 6 bases and the J gene end by 1 base; junction bases not matched to a gene: 6. The chain's CDR3 is CASRTGLGSYNEQFF. CDR3 bases: TGTGCCAGCAGGACAGGGCTGGGGTCCTACAATGAGCAGTTCTTC.

The genes are TRBV30 and TRBJ2-5; unclear D gene. CDR3 length: 13 residues. Trimming pared 4 bases from V and 4 bases from J, leaving 13 bases between. Per the germline V gene, CDR1 is GTSNPN and CDR2 is SVGIG (reference sequence). CDR3 sequence: CAWTAEPGETQYF. Written as DNA, the CDR3 is TGTGCCTGGACTGCCGAACCCGGAGAGACCCAGTACTTC.

V gene TRBV15 combines with J gene TRBJ2-2, with D possibly being TRBD1 (5 bases). The CDR3 covers 14 residues. The germline V and J ends were trimmed by 0 bases and 9 bases, with 11 bases remaining between them. Per germline, CDR1 LNHNV and CDR2 YYDKDF (reference sequence). In DNA form, the CDR3 reads TGTGCCACCAGCAGAGAAGGGGTCGGAAGGGAGCTGTTTTTT. Amino acids: CATSREGVGRELFF.

The gene calls are TRBV30 and TRBJ2-5; D possibly corresponds to TRBD2 (6 bases). Germline CDR1 GTSNPN, CDR2 SVGIG (reference sequence). Trimming took off 1 base at V and 4 bases at J, with 19 bases between the two ends. The CDR3 sequence is 16 residues long. The CDR3 DNA is TGTGCCTGGAGTGGATCCCCGACTAGGGCCGGAGAGACCCAGTACTTC. Encoded protein: CAWSGSPTRAGETQYF. Based on the CDR3 plus reference TRBV30 and TRBJ2-5, the full variable domain is SQTIHQWPATLVQPVGSPLSLECTVEGTSNPNLYWYRQAAGRGLQLLFYSVGIGQISSEVPQNLSASRPQDRQFILSSKKLLLSDSGFYLCAWSGSPTRAGETQYFGPGTRLLVL.

The chain uses TRBV28 and TRBJ1-5; D not resolved. Trimming took 5 bases from V and 5 from J, leaving 4 bases between them. CDR3 length equals 11 residues. CDR1 and CDR2 (germline): MDHEN, SYDVKM. The CDR3 nucleotides read TGTGCCAGCAGTGACTATCAGCCCCAGCATTTT. This codes for CASSDYQPQHF.

The chain uses TRBV7-6 and TRBJ2-1, with a weak D call TRBD1 (5 bases). The germline V gene has CDR1 SGHVS and CDR2 FNYEAQ. This CDR3 has 15 amino acids. Between the trimmed V and J ends, which lost 2 bases and 6 bases, there was a span of 14 bases. CDR3: CASSLQQASSNEQFF. For the CDR3, the DNA is TGTGCCAGCAGCTTACAACAGGCTAGTAGCAATGAGCAGTTCTTC.

This chain joins TRBV11-2 and TRBJ2-5, with no clear D. Germline lookup yields CDR1 SGHAT and CDR2 FQNNGV. V lost 5 bases and J lost 5, with 12 bases in between. The CDR3 loop spans 13 amino acids. The CDR3 region is CASSLPWAETQYF. In DNA, the CDR3 is TGTGCCAGCAGCCTCCCGTGGGCCGAGACCCAGTACTTC. Drawing the rest from reference TRBV11-2 and TRBJ2-5, the complete variable domain is EAGVAQSPRYKIIEKRQSVAFWCNPISGHATLYWYQQILGQGPKLLIQFQNNGVVDDSQLPKDRFSAERLKGVDSTLKIQPAKLEDSAVYLCASSLPWAETQYFGPGTRLLVL.

The gene calls are TRBV5-6 and TRBJ2-7; a weak D match, TRBD2 (6 bases). This CDR3 spans 12 amino acids. Germline loops: CDR1 SGHDT, CDR2 YYEEEE. The V end lost 7 bases, the J end lost 3 bases, and 11 bases lay between the germline ends. This CDR3 is CASGDGGYEQYF. CDR3 nucleotide sequence: TGTGCCAGCGGAGACGGGGGCTACGAGCAGTACTTC.

J is TRBJ1-1 and V is TRBV2; the D gene is possibly TRBD1 (6 bases). Per the germline V gene, CDR1 is SNHLY and CDR2 is FYNNEI. V was clipped by 0 bases and J by 10 bases, with 9 bases between them. This CDR3 is 12 amino acids long. The CDR3: CASSEARGGAFF. For the CDR3, the DNA is TGTGCCAGCAGTGAAGCGAGGGGGGGAGCTTTCTTT.

The rearrangement links TRBV19 to TRBJ2-2; 8 bases match TRBD1. Germline loops: CDR1 LNHDA, CDR2 SQIVND (reference sequence). The CDR3 loop spans 15 amino acids. Germline trimming cut 3 bases from V and 9 bases from J; bases unmatched to any gene: 9. DNA of the CDR3: TGTGCCAGTAGTATGGGTGAGACAGGGGCGAGGGAGCTGTTTTTT. This gives the protein CASSMGETGARELFF.

The chain joins TRBV5-6 to TRBJ2-1; the match to TRBD2 covers 7 bases. Per germline, CDR1 SGHDT and CDR2 YYEEEE. V lost 0 bases to trimming and J lost 7 bases; unmatched junction nucleotides: 10. This CDR3 region has 16 residues. CDR3 nucleotides: TGTGCCAGCAGCTTGGGGCTAGCGGAGCCAGTAAATGAGCAGTTCTTC. It specifies CASSLGLAEPVNEQFF. The entire variable domain, with the rest obtained from reference TRBV5-6 and TRBJ2-1, is as follows: DAGVTQSPTHLIKTRGQQVTLRCSPKSGHDTVSWYQQALGQGPQFIFQYYEEEERQRGNFPDRFSGHQFPNYSSELNVNALLLGDSALYLCASSLGLAEPVNEQFFGPGTRLTVL.

Only a few counts were recorded for this clone. This chain links TRBV7-2 with TRBJ2-5; D perhaps matches TRBD2 (7 bases). CDR3 length: 14 amino acids. The V gene lost 4 bases and the J gene lost 4 bases, with 13 bases spanning the gap. The germline V gene has CDR1 SGHTA and CDR2 FQGNSA. CDR3 loop: CASSSGGGLETQYF. CDR3 nucleotide sequence: TGTGCCAGCAGCTCTGGGGGGGGCTTAGAGACCCAGTACTTC.

The chain employs TRBV29-1 and TRBJ1-6; tentatively, D is TRBD1 (6 bases). The CDR3 is 14 amino acids. Germline V gives CDR1 SQVTM, CDR2 ANQGSEA. Trimming left V 7 bases short and J 0 bases short, with 10 bases between. The CDR3 bases are TGCAGCGCCTCAGGGGACTCCTATAATTCACCCCTCCACTTT. Its translation is CSASGDSYNSPLHF.

This clone was seen just once. V gene TRBV25-1 combines with J gene TRBJ2-3, with 8 bases aligning to TRBD2. Germline CDR1 reads MGHDK; CDR2 reads SYGVNS. This CDR3 has 15 residues. The junction had 4 bases not matched to a gene; V was cut back by 1 base and J by 4 bases. Written as DNA, the CDR3 is TGTGCCAGCAGTGAATCGGGGGGGGCCGCAGATACGCAGTATTTT. Amino acid sequence: CASSESGGAADTQYF.

The gene calls are TRBV10-1 and TRBJ2-2, with D hard to call. Germline V gives CDR1 WNHNN, CDR2 SYGVQD (reference sequence). The V end lost 4 bases, the J end lost 4 bases, and 7 bases lay between the germline ends. CDR3 length: 13 residues. The CDR3 DNA reads as TGCGCCAGCAGTGGTGCAGGCACCGGGGAGCTGTTTTTT. Its protein product is CASSGAGTGELFF.

The V gene is TRBV5-6, the J gene TRBJ2-1, with D tentatively TRBD2 (5 bases). The CDR3 totals 15 residues. V gave up 6 bases and J gave up 5 bases, with 18 bases separating them. Germline CDR1 is SGHDT and CDR2 is YYEEEE. The CDR3 sequence: CASNPRRALNNEQFF. CDR3 coding DNA: TGTGCCAGCAACCCCAGGCGGGCTCTAAACAATGAGCAGTTCTTC.

The chain combines TRBV28 with TRBJ2-1; 10 nucleotides line up with TRBD2. Germline CDR1 MDHEN, CDR2 SYDVKM. The CDR3 spans 13 residues. Trimming cost V 7 bases and J 11 bases; bases outside gene matches: 8. CDR3 nucleotide sequence: TGTGCCAGCACCCCCGGACTAGCGGCCAAGCAGTTCTTC. Residues: CASTPGLAAKQFF.

The V and J genes are TRBV11-2 and TRBJ2-7; maybe TRBD2 (5 bases). Germline values: CDR1 SGHAT, CDR2 FQNNGV. V gave up 3 bases and J gave up 1 base, with 13 bases separating them. The CDR3 is 15 amino acids. CDR3 sequence reads: CASSFSSGISYEQYF. The CDR3 region has the DNA TGTGCCAGCAGCTTTTCCTCGGGAATTTCCTACGAGCAGTACTTC.

The chain combines TRBV11-2 with TRBJ2-2; TRBD2 matches at 7 bases. V lost 2 bases to trimming and J lost 0 bases; unmatched junction nucleotides: 6. The CDR3 has 17 amino acids. In germline, CDR1 is SGHAT, CDR2 FQNNGV. CDR3 in amino acids: CASSLFGLGANTGELFF. In nucleotides, the CDR3 is TGTGCCAGCAGCTTATTTGGACTAGGGGCGAACACCGGGGAGCTGTTTTTT. Supplemented by reference TRBV11-2 and TRBJ2-2, the full variable domain reads EAGVAQSPRYKIIEKRQSVAFWCNPISGHATLYWYQQILGQGPKLLIQFQNNGVVDDSQLPKDRFSAERLKGVDSTLKIQPAKLEDSAVYLCASSLFGLGANTGELFFGEGSRLTVL.

The V call is TRBV7-9, the J call TRBJ2-5, with TRBD2 matching over 14 bases. Germline CDR1 is SEHNR and CDR2 is FQNEAQ (reference sequence). J was trimmed by 2 bases and V by 4 bases; bases with no gene match: 9. This CDR3 has 18 amino acids. The CDR3 nucleotides are TGTGCCAGCAGCTCCAGACTAGCGGGAGGGCCGAGGCAAGAGACCCAGTACTTC. As protein: CASSSRLAGGPRQETQYF.

This chain uses TRBV7-6 with TRBJ2-3; perhaps TRBD2 as D (5 bases). Trimming removed 1 base at V and 5 bases at J, with 7 bases between. Germline V gene sequence: CDR1 SGHVS, CDR2 FNYEAQ. CDR3 size: 13 residues. The CDR3 region has the DNA TGTGCCAGCAGCTTAGAGGCGGGAGATACGCAGTATTTT. It codes for CASSLEAGDTQYF.

The chain has TRBV29-1 and TRBJ2-7; 10 bases agree with TRBD2. The J segment lost 7 bases and the V segment lost 5 bases, leaving 8 bases of the junction unmatched. This CDR3 has 13 residues. CDR1 is SQVTM and CDR2 is ANQGSEA in the germline V gene. This chain's CDR3 is CSVSSGREGEQYF. CDR3 bases: TGCAGCGTTTCCAGCGGGAGGGAAGGGGAGCAGTACTTC.